The entry below gives a single T cell receptor beta chain sequence along with its context. The sample comes from a study of shared clonotypes between healthy human individuals. Repertoires were generated with immunoSEQ multiplex PCR, while TCRdb's copy carries only in-frame clones and drops some. The sample yields roughly 2,500,000 clones, roughly 93% seen once. V was clipped by 2 bases and J by 5 bases, with 13 bases between them. The CDR3 consists of 15 residues. Germline assignment: CDR1 MDHEN and CDR2 SYDVKM. The TCR sequence derives from a man between 18 and 35 years old in good health. Some clones in this sample may be carry-over from other donors' samples. The sequenced sample consisted of naive CD4+ T cells from PBMCs. Subset of the sample: CD45RA+ positively selected. This sequence joins TRBV28 and TRBJ1-5; tentative D call: TRBD1 (5 bases). CDR3 nucleotide sequence: TGTGCCAGCAGTTTAGGGGGGAGCAGTTATCAGCCCCAGCATTTT. This sequence encodes CASSLGGSSYQPQHF.